The clone carrying this T cell receptor beta chain has only a few counts. Its matching antigen is unknown. The Oncomine TCR Beta short-read assay was applied to DNA of cultured CD4+ T cells. TCRdb used MiXCR to reprocess the PCR reads, holding one entry per CDR3 protein. Among roughly 10,000 distinct CDR3 sequences listed, about four fifths were seen once. The sample comes from a study of vaccination and CD4 T cells after COVID-19. Overall study findings and caveats: A relatively small number of convalescent patients were studied, and no early post-infection timepoints were included. When vaccine-specific clones from convalescent patients were examined, 304 of 307 were spike mono-reactive.

The treatment: approximately nine-day PBMC culture with coronavirus spike peptide pools or control peptides (ViraFEST assay). Germline loops: CDR1 SGHTA, CDR2 FQGNSA. V lost 5 bases, J lost 8 bases, and 7 bases stayed unmatched. This CDR3 has 13 residues. V gene TRBV7-2 combines with J gene TRBJ1-1, with TRBD1 matching over 8 bases. Specimen: CD4+ T cells from blood, cultured in vitro. This TCR was recovered from a human donor who had recovered from COVID-19. The chain's CDR3 is CASSPQGELEAFF. For the CDR3, the DNA is TGTGCCAGCAGCCCACAGGGGGAGTTAGAAGCTTTCTTT.